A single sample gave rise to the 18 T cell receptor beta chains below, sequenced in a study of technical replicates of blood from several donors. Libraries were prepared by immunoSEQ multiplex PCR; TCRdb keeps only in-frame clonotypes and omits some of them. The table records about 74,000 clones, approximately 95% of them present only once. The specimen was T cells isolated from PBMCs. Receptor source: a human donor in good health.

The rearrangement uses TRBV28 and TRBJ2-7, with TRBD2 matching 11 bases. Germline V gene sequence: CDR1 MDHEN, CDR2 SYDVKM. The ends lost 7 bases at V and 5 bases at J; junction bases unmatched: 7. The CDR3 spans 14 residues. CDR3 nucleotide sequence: TGTGCCAGCACTCCACTAGCGGGAGTCAACGAGCAGTACTTC. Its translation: CASTPLAGVNEQYF.

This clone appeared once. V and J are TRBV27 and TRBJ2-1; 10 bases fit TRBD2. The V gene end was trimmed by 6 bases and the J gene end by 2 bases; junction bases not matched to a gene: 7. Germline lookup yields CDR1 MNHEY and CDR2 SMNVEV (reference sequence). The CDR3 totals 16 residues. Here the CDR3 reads CASRTPLAGPYNEQFF. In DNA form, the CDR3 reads TGTGCCAGCAGAACACCACTAGCGGGGCCCTACAATGAGCAGTTCTTC.

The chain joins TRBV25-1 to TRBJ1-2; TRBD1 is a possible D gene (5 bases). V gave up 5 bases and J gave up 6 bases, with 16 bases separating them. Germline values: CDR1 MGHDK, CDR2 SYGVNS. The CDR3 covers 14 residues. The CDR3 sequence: CASSQSGGENGYTF. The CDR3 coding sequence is TGTGCCAGCAGTCAGTCAGGAGGGGAGAATGGCTACACCTTC.

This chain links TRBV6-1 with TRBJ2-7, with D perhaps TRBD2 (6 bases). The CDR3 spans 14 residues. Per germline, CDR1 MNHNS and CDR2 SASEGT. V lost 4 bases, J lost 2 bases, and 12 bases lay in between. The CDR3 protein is CASSVGGPPYEQYF. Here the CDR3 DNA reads TGTGCCAGCAGTGTCGGGGGTCCACCCTACGAGCAGTACTTC.

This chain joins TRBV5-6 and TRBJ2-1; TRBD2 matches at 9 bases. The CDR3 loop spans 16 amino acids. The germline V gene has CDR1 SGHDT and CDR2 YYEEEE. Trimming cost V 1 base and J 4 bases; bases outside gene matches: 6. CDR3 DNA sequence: TGTGCCAGCAGCTTGCCCCTAGCGGGGACTTACAATGAGCAGTTCTTC. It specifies CASSLPLAGTYNEQFF.

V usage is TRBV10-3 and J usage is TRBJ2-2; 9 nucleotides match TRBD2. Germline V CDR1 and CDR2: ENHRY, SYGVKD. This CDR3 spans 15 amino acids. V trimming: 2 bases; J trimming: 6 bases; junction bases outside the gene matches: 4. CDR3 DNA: TGTGCCATCAGTGAGCCGCGACTAGCGGCCGGGGAGCTGTTTTTT. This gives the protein CAISEPRLAAGELFF.

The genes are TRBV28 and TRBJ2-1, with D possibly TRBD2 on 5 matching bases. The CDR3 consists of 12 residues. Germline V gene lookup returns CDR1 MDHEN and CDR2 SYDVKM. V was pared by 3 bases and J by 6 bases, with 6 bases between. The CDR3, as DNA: TGTGCCAGCAGTTTGAGCGGCAATGAGCAGTTCTTC. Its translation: CASSLSGNEQFF.

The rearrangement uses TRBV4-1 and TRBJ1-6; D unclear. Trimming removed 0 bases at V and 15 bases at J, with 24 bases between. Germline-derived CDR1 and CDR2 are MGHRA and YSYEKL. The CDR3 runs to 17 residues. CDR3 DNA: TGCGCCAGCAGCCAAGATCTAGTAGGCCTCAAGGCCCCTCACCTCCACTTT. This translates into CASSQDLVGLKAPHLHF.

The CDR3 is CASSMTGDSNQPQHF. The DNA for the CDR3 is TGTGCCAGTAGTATGACAGGGGATAGCAATCAGCCCCAGCATTTT. The chain combines TRBV19 with TRBJ1-5; 8 bases agree with TRBD1. CDR1 is LNHDA and CDR2 is SQIVND in the germline V gene (reference sequence). The J segment lost 0 bases and the V segment lost 3 bases, leaving 1 base of the junction unmatched. The CDR3 is made up of 15 amino acids.

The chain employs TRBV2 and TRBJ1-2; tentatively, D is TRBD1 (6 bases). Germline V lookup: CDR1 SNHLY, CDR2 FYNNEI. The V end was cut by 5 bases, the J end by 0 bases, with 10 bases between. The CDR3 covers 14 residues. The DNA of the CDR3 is TGTGCCAGCAGTTTACAGGGTGCTAACTATGGCTACACCTTC. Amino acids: CASSLQGANYGYTF. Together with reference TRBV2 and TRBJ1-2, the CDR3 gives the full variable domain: EPEVTQTPSHQVTQMGQEVILRCVPISNHLYFYWYRQILGQKVEFLVSFYNNEISEKSEIFDDQFSVERPDGSNFTLKIRSTKLEDSAMYFCASSLQGANYGYTFGSGTRLTVV.

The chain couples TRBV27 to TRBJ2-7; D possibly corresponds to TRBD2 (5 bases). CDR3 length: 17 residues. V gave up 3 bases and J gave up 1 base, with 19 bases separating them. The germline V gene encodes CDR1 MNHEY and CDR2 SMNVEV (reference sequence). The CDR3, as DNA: TGTGCCAGCAGTTTCCGAGGTCGGGTTGGGAGTTCCTACGAGCAGTACTTC. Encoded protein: CASSFRGRVGSSYEQYF.

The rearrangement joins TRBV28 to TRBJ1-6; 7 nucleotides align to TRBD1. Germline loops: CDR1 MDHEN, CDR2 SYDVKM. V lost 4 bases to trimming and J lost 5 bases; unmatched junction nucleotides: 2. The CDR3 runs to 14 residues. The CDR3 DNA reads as TGTGCCAGCAGTTCGGGACAGAATAATTCACCCCTCCACTTT. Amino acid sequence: CASSSGQNNSPLHF.

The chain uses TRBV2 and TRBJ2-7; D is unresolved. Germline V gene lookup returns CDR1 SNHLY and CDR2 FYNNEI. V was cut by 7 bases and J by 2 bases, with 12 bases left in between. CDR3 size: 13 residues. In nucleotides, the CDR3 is TGTGCCAGCAAATCGCCTGGAGCCTACGAGCAGTACTTC. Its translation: CASKSPGAYEQYF.

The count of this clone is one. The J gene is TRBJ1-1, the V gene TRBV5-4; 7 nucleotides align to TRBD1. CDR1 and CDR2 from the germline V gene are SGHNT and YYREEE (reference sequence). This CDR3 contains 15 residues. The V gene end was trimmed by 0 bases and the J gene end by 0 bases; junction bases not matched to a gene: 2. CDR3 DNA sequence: TGTGCCAGCAGCTTGGGGACAGGCCTGAACACTGAAGCTTTCTTT. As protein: CASSLGTGLNTEAFF.

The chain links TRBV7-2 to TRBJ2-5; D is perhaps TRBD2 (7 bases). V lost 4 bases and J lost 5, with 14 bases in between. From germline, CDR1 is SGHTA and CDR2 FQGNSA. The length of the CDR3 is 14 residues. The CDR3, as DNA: TGTGCCAGCAGCTCCTTGGGGGGGCTTGAGACCCAGTACTTC. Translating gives CASSSLGGLETQYF. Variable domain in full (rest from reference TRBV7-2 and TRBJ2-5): GAGVSQSPSNKVTEKGKDVELRCDPISGHTALYWYRQSLGQGLEFLIYFQGNSAPDKSGLPSDRFSAERTGGSVSTLTIQRTQQEDSAVYLCASSSLGGLETQYFGPGTRLLVL.

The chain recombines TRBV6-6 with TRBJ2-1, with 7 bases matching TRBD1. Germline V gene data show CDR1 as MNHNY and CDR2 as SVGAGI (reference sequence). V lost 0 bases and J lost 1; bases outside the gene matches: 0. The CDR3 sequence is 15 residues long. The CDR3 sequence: CASSYSTGSYNEQFF. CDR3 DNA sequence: TGTGCCAGCAGTTACTCGACAGGGTCCTACAATGAGCAGTTCTTC.

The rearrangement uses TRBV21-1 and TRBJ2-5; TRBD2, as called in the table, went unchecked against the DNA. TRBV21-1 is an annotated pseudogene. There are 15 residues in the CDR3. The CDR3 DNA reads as TGTGCCAGCAGCCCTTGGAAGCGGGCTCAAGAGACCCAGTACTTC. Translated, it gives CASSPWKRAQETQYF.

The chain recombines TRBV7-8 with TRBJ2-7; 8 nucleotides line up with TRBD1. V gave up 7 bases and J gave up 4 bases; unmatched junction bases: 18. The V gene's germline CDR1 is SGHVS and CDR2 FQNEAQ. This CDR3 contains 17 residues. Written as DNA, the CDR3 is TGTGCCAGCACCCAAGGCCGAACAGGGGGGAACCCTTACGAGCAGTACTTC. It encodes CASTQGRTGGNPYEQYF.